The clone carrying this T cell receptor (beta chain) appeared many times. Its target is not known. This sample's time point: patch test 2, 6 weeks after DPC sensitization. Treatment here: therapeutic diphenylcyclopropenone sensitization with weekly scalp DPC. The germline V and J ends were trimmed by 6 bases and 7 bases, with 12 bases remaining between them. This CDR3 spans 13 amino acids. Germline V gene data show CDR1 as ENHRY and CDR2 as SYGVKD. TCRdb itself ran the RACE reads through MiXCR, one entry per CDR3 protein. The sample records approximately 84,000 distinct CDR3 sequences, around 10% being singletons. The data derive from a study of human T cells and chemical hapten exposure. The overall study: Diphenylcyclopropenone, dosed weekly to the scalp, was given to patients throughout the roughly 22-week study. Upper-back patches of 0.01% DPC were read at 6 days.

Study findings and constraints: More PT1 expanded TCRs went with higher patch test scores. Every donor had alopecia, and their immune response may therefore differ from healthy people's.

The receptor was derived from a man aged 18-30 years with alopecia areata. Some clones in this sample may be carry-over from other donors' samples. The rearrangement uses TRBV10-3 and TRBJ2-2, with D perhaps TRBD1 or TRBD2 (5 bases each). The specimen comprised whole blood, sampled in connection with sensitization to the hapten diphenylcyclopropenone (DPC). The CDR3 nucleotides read TGTGCCATCAGGCCGGGACGGCTCGGGGAGCTGTTTTTT. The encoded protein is CAIRPGRLGELFF.